This T cell receptor beta chain emerged from a study of T cells in Graves' hyperthyroidism and ophthalmopathy. Overall study: Peripheral blood was collected at initial diagnosis, before any treatment.

The CDR3 regions of TCR beta were amplified from RNA transcripts. In the first-round RT-PCR of the TCR CDR3, the HTBI primer set was used. TCRdb re-analysed the multiplex PCR reads in MiXCR, keeping a single row per CDR3 protein. The sample lists fewer than 400,000 distinct CDR3 sequences, about 25% seen once, with less than 75% in the top ten. Findings and limits, study-wide: Onset of ophthalmopathy came a median roughly 6 months after the model predicted it. Among thyroid clonotypes expanded above 0.001, most also appeared in blood.

This clonotype was counted only a few times. What it recognizes is unknown. The sequence was collected from a man in his fifties with Graves' hyperthyroidism. Sequencing was performed on blood.

CDR3 bases: TGTGCCAGCAGTTTAGGCAGAACTCCGTCCTTCTATGGCTACACCTTC. Encoded protein: CASSLGRTPSFYGYTF. This chain connects TRBV27 to TRBJ1-2; no definite D call. The CDR3 covers 16 residues. Germline values: CDR1 MNHEY, CDR2 SMNVEV (reference sequence). V was cut by 2 bases and J by 4 bases, with 17 bases left in between.